The 11 T cell receptor beta chains below all came from one sample that was sequenced in a study of esophageal squamous cell carcinoma under preoperative chemotherapy (dated by TCRdb to 2017 to 2018). Library preparation employed PCR. The data were produced on a HiSeq X Ten. Using fastp at Q25 and MiXCR, TCRdb reprocessed the public reads and kept productive beta chains. Rows with one shared CDR3 protein collapse into an entry with the most common genes and DNA. For this sample there are 15,000 to 20,000 distinct CDR3 sequences; roughly 50% appear just once. The ten biggest clones cover around 27% of the sample. The time point label corresponds to: after preoperative PTX-NDP chemotherapy. This sample was taken from a patient given preoperative chemotherapy. Every receptor here comes from a human donor with esophageal squamous cell carcinoma. The donor label of this sample is uncertain.

This clonotype was seen more than once but under ten times. The junction does not match germline at one end; this may be a read error. The chain recombines TRBV7-2 with TRBJ2-2; TRBD2 aligns across 11 bases. There are 15 residues in the CDR3. Germline V gene data show CDR1 as SGHTA and CDR2 as FQGNSA. Written as DNA, the CDR3 is TGTGCCAGCAACTTAGCGGGAGGGCGGACCGGGGAGCTGTTTTTT. This translates into CASNLAGGRTGELFF.

The chain carries TRBV7-9 and TRBJ2-5, with D possibly being TRBD2 (6 bases). V lost 2 bases to trimming and J lost 5 bases, with 12 bases between them. This CDR3 region has 14 residues. Looked up from germline, CDR1 is SEHNR and CDR2 is FQNEAQ (reference sequence). The CDR3 nucleotides read TGTGCCAGCAGCTTACAGGAGGGTCCGGAGACCCAGTACTTC. This encodes CASSLQEGPETQYF.

This clonotype was observed a handful of times. The genes are TRBV7-8 and TRBJ2-1; tentatively, D is TRBD1 (5 bases). CDR3 length: 14 amino acids. V lost 5 bases, J lost 10 bases, and 18 bases lay in between. Per germline, CDR1 SGHVS and CDR2 FQNEAQ. Here the CDR3 reads CASSQRQISYEQFF. In DNA, the CDR3 is TGTGCCAGCAGCCAACGACAGATTTCCTACGAGCAGTTCTTC.

In this sample, this clonotype turned up many times. This sequence joins TRBV7-3 and TRBJ2-3; maybe TRBD2 (6 bases). The CDR3 has 15 residues. The V end lost 2 bases, the J end lost 0 bases, and 9 bases lay between the germline ends. Germline V gene sequence: CDR1 SGHTA, CDR2 FQGTGA. The CDR3 loop is CASSLAGHSTDTQYF. The CDR3 DNA is TGTGCCAGCAGCTTAGCGGGGCACAGCACAGATACGCAGTATTTT. Full variable domain (missing parts from reference TRBV7-3 and TRBJ2-3): GAGVSQTPSNKVTEKGKYVELRCDPISGHTALYWYRQSLGQGPEFLIYFQGTGAADDSGLPNDRFFAVRPEGSVSTLKIQRTERGDSAVYLCASSLAGHSTDTQYFGPGTRLTVL.

CDR3 coding DNA: TGTGCCAGCAGCCCCGGGGGTGGGCGTCGTAGCCCAGATACCCAGTACTTC. It yields the protein CASSPGGGRRSPDTQYF. The genes are TRBV7-9 and TRBJ2-5; a possible D gene is TRBD2 (6 bases). The germline V gene has CDR1 SEHNR and CDR2 FQNEAQ (reference sequence). Trimming cost V 5 bases and J 8 bases, with 27 bases left between them. The CDR3 is 17 amino acids.

This clonotype was observed a handful of times. The genes are TRBV19 and TRBJ2-1, with D tentatively TRBD2 (6 bases). The J call could be wrong; TRBJ2-7 is a better fit for the DNA end. This CDR3 region has 15 residues. Germline values: CDR1 LNHDA, CDR2 SQIVND (reference sequence). CDR3 loop: CASSPPVGGVNEQYF. In DNA, the CDR3 is TGTGCCAGTAGTCCCCCGGTCGGGGGAGTCAATGAGCAGTACTTC.

On this clonotype itself: A read error may produce the germline difference seen at one junction end. The chain combines TRBV12-3 or TRBV12-4 with TRBJ2-2, with D possibly matching TRBD2 (5 bases). The DNA matches TRBJ2-3 better at its end, which makes the J call doubtful. This CDR3 spans 15 amino acids. The CDR3 DNA follows: TGTGCCAGGAGTTTAGAGGGTGCGAACACCGATGAGCAGTATTTT. This encodes CARSLEGANTDEQYF.

This clonotype is deemed medium-sized. The genes are TRBV6-6 and TRBJ2-3; 7 bases match TRBD1. The germline V gene encodes CDR1 MNHNY and CDR2 SVGAGI (reference sequence). The junction had 9 bases not matched to a gene; V was cut back by 6 bases and J by 0 bases. This CDR3 spans 16 amino acids. The CDR3 loop reads CASRIRTGISTDTQYF. The CDR3, as DNA: TGTGCCAGCAGAATCCGGACAGGTATTAGCACAGATACGCAGTATTTT.

The chain employs TRBV7-3 and TRBJ2-1; D gene ambiguous. The J call is uncertain, as TRBJ2-5 better fits the DNA end. Looked up from germline, CDR1 is SGHTA and CDR2 is FQGTGA. This CDR3 is built from 13 residues. CDR3 in amino acids: CASSFEHLETQYF. The CDR3 nucleotides are TGTGCCAGCAGCTTCGAGCATTTGGAGACCCAGTACTTC.

This chain uses TRBV18 with TRBJ2-1; D call uncertain. The CDR3 contains 17 residues. The V and J ends lost 2 bases and 6 bases respectively, with 20 bases between them. Per the germline V gene, CDR1 is KGHSH and CDR2 is LQKENI. CDR3 nucleotide sequence: TGTGCCAGCTCACCAAGTTTGAGTAGTATCTTATCCAATGAGCAGTTCTTC. Translated, it gives CASSPSLSSILSNEQFF.

With respect to this clonotype: The final CDR3 position lacks the conserved phenylalanine or tryptophan, pointing to a likely read error. The limits of the CDR3 on the DNA are not certain, so only TCRdb's listed CDR3 is given. The chain is built from TRBV7-2 and TRBJ2-5; the table gives TRBD2 as D, unverified against the DNA. Germline V gives CDR1 SGHTA, CDR2 FQGNSA. The CDR3 totals 13 residues, both ends included. The CDR3 sequence: CASSQGLAGATLT.